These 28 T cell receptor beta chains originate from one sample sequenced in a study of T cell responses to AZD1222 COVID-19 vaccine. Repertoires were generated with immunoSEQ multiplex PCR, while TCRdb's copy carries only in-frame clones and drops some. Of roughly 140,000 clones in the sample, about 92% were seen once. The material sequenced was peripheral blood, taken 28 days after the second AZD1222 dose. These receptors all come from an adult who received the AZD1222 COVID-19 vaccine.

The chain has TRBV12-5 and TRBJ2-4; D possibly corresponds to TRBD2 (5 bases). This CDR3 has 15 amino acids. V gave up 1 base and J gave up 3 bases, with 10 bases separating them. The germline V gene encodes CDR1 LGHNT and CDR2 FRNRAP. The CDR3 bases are TGTGCTAGTGGTTTGGATGTCCGGGGCAAAAACATTCAGTACTTC. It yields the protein CASGLDVRGKNIQYF.

Here the CDR3 reads CAERANTGELFF. For the CDR3, the DNA is TGTGCTGAGCGGGCGAACACCGGGGAGCTGTTTTTT. This chain links TRBV28 with TRBJ2-2; D may be TRBD2 (6 bases). Germline V gives CDR1 MDHEN, CDR2 SYDVKM. The CDR3 spans 12 residues.

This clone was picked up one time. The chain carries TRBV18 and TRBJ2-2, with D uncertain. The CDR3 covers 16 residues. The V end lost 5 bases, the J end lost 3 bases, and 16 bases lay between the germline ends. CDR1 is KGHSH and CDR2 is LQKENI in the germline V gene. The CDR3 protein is CASSTRGWGDTGELFF. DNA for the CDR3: TGTGCCAGCTCAACCCGCGGCTGGGGTGACACCGGGGAGCTGTTTTTT. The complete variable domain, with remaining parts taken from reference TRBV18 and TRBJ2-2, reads NAGVMQNPRHLVRRRGQEARLRCSPMKGHSHVYWYRQLPEEGLKFMVYLQKENIIDESGMPKERFSAEFPKEGPSILRIQQVVRGDSAAYFCASSTRGWGDTGELFFGEGSRLTVL.

The CDR3 DNA reads as TGTGCCAGCAGCTTAGCCGACAGGAGAAATCAGCCCCAGCATTTT. Its translation is CASSLADRRNQPQHF. This chain uses TRBV7-2 with TRBJ1-5, with D possibly being TRBD1 (6 bases). The CDR3 sequence is 15 residues long. The V end lost 0 bases, the J end lost 4 bases, and 10 bases lay between the germline ends. Germline lookup yields CDR1 SGHTA and CDR2 FQGNSA.

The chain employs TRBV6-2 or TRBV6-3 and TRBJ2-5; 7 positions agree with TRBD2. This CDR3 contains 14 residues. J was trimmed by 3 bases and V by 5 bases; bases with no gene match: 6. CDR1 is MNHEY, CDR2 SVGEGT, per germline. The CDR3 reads CASSHNSGEETQYF. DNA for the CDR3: TGTGCCAGCAGTCATAACAGCGGGGAAGAGACCCAGTACTTC.

The DNA of the CDR3 is TGTGCCAGCCGAACCGACACAGGGGTATCCAATCAGCCCCAGCATTTT. Translated, it gives CASRTDTGVSNQPQHF. The V gene is TRBV2, the J gene TRBJ1-5; TRBD1 matches 7 bases. Germline CDR1 SNHLY, CDR2 FYNNEI. V lost 8 bases to trimming and J lost 3 bases; unmatched junction nucleotides: 13. CDR3 size: 16 residues.

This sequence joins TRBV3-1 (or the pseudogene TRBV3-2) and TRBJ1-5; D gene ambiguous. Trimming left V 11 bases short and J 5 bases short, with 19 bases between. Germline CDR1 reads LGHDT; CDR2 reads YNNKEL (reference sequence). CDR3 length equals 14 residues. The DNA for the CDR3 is TGTGCCTGTGTGTCGGTGCTACACTATCAGCCCCAGCATTTT. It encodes CACVSVLHYQPQHF.

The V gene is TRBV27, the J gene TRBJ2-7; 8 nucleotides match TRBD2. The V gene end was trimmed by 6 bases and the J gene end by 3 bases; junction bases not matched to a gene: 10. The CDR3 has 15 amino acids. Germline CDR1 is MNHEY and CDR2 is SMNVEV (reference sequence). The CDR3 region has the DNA TGTGCCAGCAGCGACCTACTAGCGGTGGACTACGAGCAGTACTTC. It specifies CASSDLLAVDYEQYF.

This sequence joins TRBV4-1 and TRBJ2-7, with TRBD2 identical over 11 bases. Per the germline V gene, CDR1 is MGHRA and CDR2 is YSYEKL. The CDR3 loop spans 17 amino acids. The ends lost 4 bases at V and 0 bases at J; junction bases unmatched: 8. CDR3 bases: TGCGCCAGCAGCCGAGGGACTAGCGGTAAAAGCTCCTACGAGCAGTACTTC. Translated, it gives CASSRGTSGKSSYEQYF.

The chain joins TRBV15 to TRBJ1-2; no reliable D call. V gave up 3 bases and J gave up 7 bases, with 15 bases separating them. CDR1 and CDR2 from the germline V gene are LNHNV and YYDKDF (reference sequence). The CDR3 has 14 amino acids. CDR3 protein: CATSRGPGVGGYTF. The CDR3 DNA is TGTGCCACCAGCAGGGGCCCCGGGGTTGGTGGCTACACCTTC.

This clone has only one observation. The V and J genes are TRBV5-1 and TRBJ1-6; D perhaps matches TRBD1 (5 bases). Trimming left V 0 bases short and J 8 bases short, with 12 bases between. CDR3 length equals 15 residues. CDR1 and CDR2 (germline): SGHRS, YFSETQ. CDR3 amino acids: CASSLEAGRDSPLHF. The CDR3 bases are TGCGCCAGCAGCTTGGAGGCGGGGCGCGATTCACCCCTCCACTTT.

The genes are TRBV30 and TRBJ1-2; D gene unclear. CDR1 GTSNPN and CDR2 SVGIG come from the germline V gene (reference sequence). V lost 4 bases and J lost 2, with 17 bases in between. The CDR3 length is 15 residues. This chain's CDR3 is CAWIDGLGWNYGYTF. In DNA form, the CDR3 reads TGTGCCTGGATCGACGGGCTCGGCTGGAACTATGGCTACACCTTC.

CDR3 nucleotides: TGTGCCAGCTCACTCAAACGGACGGGAACGAGCTCCTACGAGCAGTACTTC. Protein sequence: CASSLKRTGTSSYEQYF. The chain employs TRBV18 and TRBJ2-7, with D possibly matching TRBD2 (5 bases). CDR1 and CDR2 (germline): KGHSH, LQKENI. The CDR3 loop spans 17 amino acids. V lost 4 bases, J lost 0 bases, and 19 bases lay in between.

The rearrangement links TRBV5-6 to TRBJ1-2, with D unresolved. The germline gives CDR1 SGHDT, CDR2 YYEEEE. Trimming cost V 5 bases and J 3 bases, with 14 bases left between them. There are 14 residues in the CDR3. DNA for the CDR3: TGTGCCAGCAGACACGGACCAGATTACTATGGCTACACCTTC. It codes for CASRHGPDYYGYTF.

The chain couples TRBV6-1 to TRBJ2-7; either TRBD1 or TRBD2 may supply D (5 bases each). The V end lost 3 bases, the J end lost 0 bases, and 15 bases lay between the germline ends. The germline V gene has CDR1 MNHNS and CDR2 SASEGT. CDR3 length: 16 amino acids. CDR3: CASSEIEGSGSYEQYF. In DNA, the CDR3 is TGTGCCAGCAGTGAGATCGAGGGGTCAGGCTCCTACGAGCAGTACTTC.

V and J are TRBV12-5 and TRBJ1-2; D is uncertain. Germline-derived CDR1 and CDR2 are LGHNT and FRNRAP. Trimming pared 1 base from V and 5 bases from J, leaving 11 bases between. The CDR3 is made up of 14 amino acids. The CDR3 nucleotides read TGTGCTAGTGGTTTGGGCGAGGCCGTTTATGGCTACACCTTC. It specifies CASGLGEAVYGYTF.

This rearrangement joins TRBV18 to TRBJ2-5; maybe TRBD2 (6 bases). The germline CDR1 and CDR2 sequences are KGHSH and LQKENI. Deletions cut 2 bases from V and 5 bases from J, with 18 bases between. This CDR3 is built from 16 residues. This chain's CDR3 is CASSPSSGAGMETQYF. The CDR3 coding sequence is TGTGCCAGCTCACCATCCTCTGGGGCGGGGATGGAGACCCAGTACTTC.

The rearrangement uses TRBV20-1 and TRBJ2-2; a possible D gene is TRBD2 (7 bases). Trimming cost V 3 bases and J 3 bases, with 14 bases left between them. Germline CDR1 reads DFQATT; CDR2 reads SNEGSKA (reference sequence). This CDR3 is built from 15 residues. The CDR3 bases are TGCAGTGCTAGTGGTACGGGGGGCGACACCGGGGAGCTGTTTTTT. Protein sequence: CSASGTGGDTGELFF.

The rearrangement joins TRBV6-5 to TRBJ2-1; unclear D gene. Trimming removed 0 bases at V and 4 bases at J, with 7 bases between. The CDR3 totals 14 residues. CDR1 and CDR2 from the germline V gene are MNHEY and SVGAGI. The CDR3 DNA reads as TGTGCCAGCAGTTACTCACGGCAGTACAATGAGCAGTTCTTC. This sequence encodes CASSYSRQYNEQFF.

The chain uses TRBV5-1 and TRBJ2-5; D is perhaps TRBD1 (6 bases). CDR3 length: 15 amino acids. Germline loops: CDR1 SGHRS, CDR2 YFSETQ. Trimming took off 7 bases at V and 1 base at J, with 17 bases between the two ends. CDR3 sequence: CASFGGHHPQETQYF. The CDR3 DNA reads TGCGCCAGCTTTGGGGGACACCACCCCCAAGAGACCCAGTACTTC. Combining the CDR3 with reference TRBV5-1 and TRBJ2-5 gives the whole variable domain KAGVTQTPRYLIKTRGQQVTLSCSPISGHRSVSWYQQTPGQGLQFLFEYFSETQRNKGNFPGRFSGRQFSNSRSEMNVSTLELGDSALYLCASFGGHHPQETQYFGPGTRLLVL.

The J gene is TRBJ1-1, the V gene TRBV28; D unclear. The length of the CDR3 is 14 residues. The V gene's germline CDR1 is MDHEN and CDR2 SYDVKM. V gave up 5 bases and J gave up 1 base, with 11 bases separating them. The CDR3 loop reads CASSRRATNTEAFF. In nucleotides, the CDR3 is TGTGCCAGCAGTCGTCGGGCCACGAACACTGAAGCTTTCTTT. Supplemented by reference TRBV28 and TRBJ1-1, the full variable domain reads DVKVTQSSRYLVKRTGEKVFLECVQDMDHENMFWYRQDPGLGLRLIYFSYDVKMKEKGDIPEGYSVSREKKERFSLILESASTNQTSMYLCASSRRATNTEAFFGQGTRLTVV.

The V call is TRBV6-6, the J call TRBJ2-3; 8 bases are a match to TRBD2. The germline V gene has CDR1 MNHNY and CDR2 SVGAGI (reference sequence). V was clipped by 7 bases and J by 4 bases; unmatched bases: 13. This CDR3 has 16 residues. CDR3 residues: CASTSSGGGFADTQYF. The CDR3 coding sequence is TGTGCCAGCACCTCCTCGGGGGGGGGCTTTGCAGATACGCAGTATTTT.

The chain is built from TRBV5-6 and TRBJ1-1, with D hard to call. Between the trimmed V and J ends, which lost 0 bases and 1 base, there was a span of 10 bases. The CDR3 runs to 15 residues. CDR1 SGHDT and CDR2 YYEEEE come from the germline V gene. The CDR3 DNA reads TGTGCCAGCAGCTTGGTTGCAGGCCCGAACACTGAAGCTTTCTTT. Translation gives CASSLVAGPNTEAFF.

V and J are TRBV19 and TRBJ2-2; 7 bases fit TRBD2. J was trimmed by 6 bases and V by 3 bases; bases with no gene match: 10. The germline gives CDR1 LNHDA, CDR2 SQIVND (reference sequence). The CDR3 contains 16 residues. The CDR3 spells CASSIQGGSGAGELFF. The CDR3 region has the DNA TGTGCCAGTAGTATTCAGGGCGGGAGTGGCGCCGGGGAGCTGTTTTTT.

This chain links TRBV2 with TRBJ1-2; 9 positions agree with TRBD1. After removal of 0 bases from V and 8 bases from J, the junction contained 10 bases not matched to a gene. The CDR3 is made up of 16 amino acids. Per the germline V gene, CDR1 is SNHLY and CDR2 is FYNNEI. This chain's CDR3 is CASSEAMGGQGYGYTF. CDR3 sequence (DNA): TGTGCCAGCAGTGAAGCCATGGGGGGACAGGGCTACGGCTACACCTTC.

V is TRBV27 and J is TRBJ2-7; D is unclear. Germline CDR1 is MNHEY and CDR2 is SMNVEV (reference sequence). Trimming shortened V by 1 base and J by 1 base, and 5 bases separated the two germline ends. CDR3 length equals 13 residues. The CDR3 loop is CASSLFKSYEQYF. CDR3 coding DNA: TGTGCCAGCAGTTTATTCAAATCCTACGAGCAGTACTTC.

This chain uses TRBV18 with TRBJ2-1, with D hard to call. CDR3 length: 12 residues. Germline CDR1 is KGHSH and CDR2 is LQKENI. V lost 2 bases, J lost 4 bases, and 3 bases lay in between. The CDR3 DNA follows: TGTGCCAGCTCACCAGTGTACAATGAGCAGTTCTTC. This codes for CASSPVYNEQFF.

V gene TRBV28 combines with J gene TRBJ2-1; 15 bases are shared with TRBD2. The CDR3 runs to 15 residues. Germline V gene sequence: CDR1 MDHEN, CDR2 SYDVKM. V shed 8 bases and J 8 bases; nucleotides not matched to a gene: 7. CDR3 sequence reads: CASGGLAGGHHEQFF. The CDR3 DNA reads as TGTGCCAGCGGTGGACTAGCGGGAGGGCATCATGAGCAGTTCTTC.